The clone carrying this T cell receptor (beta chain) was counted only a few times. When ophthalmopathy did not progress within 18 months, Graves' hyperthyroidism was considered stable. Patients aged 18 to 65 had newly diagnosed hyperthyroidism of under 2 months' duration. Pregnant or lactating patients were excluded, as were those with uncontrolled infection or other autoimmune disease. From germline, CDR1 is SGDLS and CDR2 YYNGEE. This CDR3 is built from 13 residues. Trimming cost V 2 bases and J 1 base, with 3 bases left between them. The investigators amplified TCR beta CDR3 regions from RNA transcripts. HTBI primers were the set used in a first-round RT-PCR of the TCR CDR3. TCRdb reprocessed the multiplex PCR reads with MiXCR, giving one entry per CDR3 protein. The sample contains about 610,000 distinct CDR3 sequences, 40% to 55% of which appear only once. This sample is drawn from a study of T cells in Graves' hyperthyroidism and ophthalmopathy.

This chain links TRBV9 with TRBJ2-2; no clear D gene. The receptor comes from a young woman with Graves' hyperthyroidism. Material: peripheral blood or thyroid tissue (not recorded which). The CDR3 DNA reads as TGTGCCAGCAGCGTTGAGAACACCGGGGAGCTGTTTTTT. As protein: CASSVENTGELFF.